This section outlines one T cell receptor beta chain sequence together with its context. This specimen belongs to a study of CD8 T cells in Susac syndrome. Random hexamers were used to reverse transcribe roughly 0.5 to 1 ug of RNA. Across 54 Vbeta and 13 Jbeta, TCR beta CDR3 was amplified with immunoSEQ multiplex PCR. TCRdb recomputed calls from the immunoSEQ multiplex PCR reads with MiXCR, one row per CDR3 protein. The data hold some 150,000 distinct CDR3 sequences, with around 94% observed a single time. The CDR3 length is 12 residues. Germline CDR1 and CDR2: SQVTM and ANQGSEA. V dropped 4 bases and J dropped 5 bases, with 8 bases sitting between them. Sequencing targeted TCR beta in T cells from blood (CD8+ and CD4+).

Input material: CD8+ T cells from PBMCs. This chain connects TRBV29-1 to TRBJ2-2; D is unresolved. The clonotype originates from a human donor in good health. CDR3 loop: CSVVLGTGELFF. In nucleotides, the CDR3 is TGCAGCGTTGTTCTGGGTACCGGGGAGCTGTTTTTT.